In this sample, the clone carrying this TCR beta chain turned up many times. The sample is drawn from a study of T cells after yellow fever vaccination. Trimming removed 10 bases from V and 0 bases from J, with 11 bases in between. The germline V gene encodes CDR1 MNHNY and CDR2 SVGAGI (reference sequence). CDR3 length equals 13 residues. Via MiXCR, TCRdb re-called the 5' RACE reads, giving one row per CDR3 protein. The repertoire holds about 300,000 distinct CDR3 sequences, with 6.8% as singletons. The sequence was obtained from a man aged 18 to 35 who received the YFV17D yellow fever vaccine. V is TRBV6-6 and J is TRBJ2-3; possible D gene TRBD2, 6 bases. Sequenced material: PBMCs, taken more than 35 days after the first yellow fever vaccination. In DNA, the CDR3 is TGTGCCACACGGGGGTCTAGCACAGATACGCAGTATTTT. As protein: CATRGSSTDTQYF.